The rows below give T cell receptor beta chains drawn from one sample of a study of long-term antiretroviral therapy in people with HIV. Using immunoSEQ multiplex PCR, the repertoire was profiled, and TCRdb retains in-frame clones only, with some absent. The sample lists 17,000 or so clones; around 84% were seen once. The specimen was unsorted PBMCs, collected less than 3.3 years after starting antiretroviral therapy. These receptor sequences come from a woman in her forties with HIV. Each CDR3 is given with its conserved first and last residue. The D gene is left open where the match is weak. The listing skips clone size in some rows; elsewhere it reads once, few, many or a size class.

TRBJ1-6 | TRBV6-5 | . | . | TGTGCCAGCAGTTACTCGGGCGGGCCTATTAATTCACCCCTCCACTTT | CASSYSGGPINSPLHF
TRBJ2-1 | TRBV30 | . | . | TGTGCCTGGAGTGGGCGGGTATCCTACAATGAGCAGTTCTTC | CAWSGRVSYNEQFF
TRBJ1-1 | TRBV5-1 | few | TRBD1 | TGCGCCAGCAGCTTCCGGGACAGGGGGCTGTCGAACACTGAAGCTTTCTTT | CASSFRDRGLSNTEAFF
TRBJ2-7 | TRBV14 | . | TRBD2 | TGTGCCAGCAGCAGGCCCGGGGGGGGGCCCTCCTACGAGCAGTACTTC | CASSRPGGGPSYEQYF
TRBJ2-3 | TRBV6-6 | . | TRBD1 | TGTGCCAGCAGAGGCCTCGGGACAGGGTACACAGATACGCAGTATTTT | CASRGLGTGYTDTQYF
TRBJ1-2 | TRBV6-5 | . | TRBD1 | TGTGCCAGCAGTGCCGGACAGGTTATGGATGGCTACACCTTC | CASSAGQVMDGYTF
TRBJ1-2 | TRBV5-3 | . | . | TGTGCCAGAAGCTTAAGGGTCTACGGCTACACCTTC | CARSLRVYGYTF
TRBJ1-1 | TRBV5-1 | few | . | TGCGCCAGCAGCTTGGAAGGGGGGGATACTGAAGCTTTCTTT | CASSLEGGDTEAFF
TRBJ2-2 | TRBV5-4 | . | TRBD1 | TGTGCCAGCAGCTTGGACAGGGGGTTCACCGGGGAGCTGTTTTTT | CASSLDRGFTGELFF
TRBJ1-3 | TRBV18 | . | TRBD1 | TGTGCCAGCTCACCACCAGGACAGGGGGGACTCCGAAACACCATATATTTT | CASSPPGQGGLRNTIYF
TRBJ1-1 | TRBV29-1 | . | TRBD1 | TGCAGCGTTCTCGGGACAGGGGGCCTGTCGCACACTGAAGCTTTCTTT | CSVLGTGGLSHTEAFF
TRBJ1-2 | TRBV5-6 | once | . | TGTGCCAGCACCCTCCAGGGACCTGATGGCTACACCTTC | CASTLQGPDGYTF
TRBJ1-1 | TRBV10-2 | . | . | TGCGCCAGCAGAAACCGGGGACAAGGTTTTAATATCGAAGCTTTCTTT | CASRNRGQGFNIEAFF
TRBJ2-3 | TRBV10-3 | . | TRBD1 | TGTGCCATCAGTGATCGCCAGGGGGCTACAGATACGCAGTATTTT | CAISDRQGATDTQYF
TRBJ2-7 | TRBV6-6 | few | TRBD1 | TGTGCCAGCAGGGACACGGACAGGTTAACGTACGAGCAGTACTTC | CASRDTDRLTYEQYF
TRBJ2-7 | TRBV7-2 | . | . | TGTGCCAGCAGCTTATACTACGAGCAGTACTTC | CASSLYYEQYF
TRBJ1-5 | TRBV6-1 | . | . | TGTGCCAGCAGTGAATCAGGCGGATCGAATCAGCCCCAGCATTTT | CASSESGGSNQPQHF
TRBJ1-2 | TRBV7-9 | . | . | TGTGCCAGCAGCTTAGAGGGGGGCAGAAGCTACACCTTC | CASSLEGGRSYTF
TRBJ1-4 | TRBV5-4 | once | . | TGTGCCAGCAGCTTGGACAGGGTCAAAGCTAATGAAAAACTGTTTTTT | CASSLDRVKANEKLFF
TRBJ2-3 | TRBV4-3 | once | . | TGCGCCAGCAGCCAAGAGTCCACAGGCGATACGCAGTATTTT | CASSQESTGDTQYF
TRBJ2-7 | TRBV5-1 | . | . | TGCGCCAGCAGCTTGCCGGCTCGAACAGAGCAGTACTTC | CASSLPARTEQYF
TRBJ2-3 | TRBV30 | . | TRBD2 | TGTGCCTGGACGCGGTGGCTGGCGGCGGGGGGCACAGATACGCAGTATTTT | CAWTRWLAAGGTDTQYF
TRBJ2-1 | TRBV29-1 | . | . | TGCAGCGTCCGCCCCCAGACTAATGAGCAGTTCTTC | CSVRPQTNEQFF
TRBJ2-3 | TRBV7-2 | once | TRBD2 | TGTGCCAGCCTTACTAGCGGGGGGTCCCTGGGGGCGCAGTATTTT | CASLTSGGSLGAQYF
TRBJ1-1 | TRBV5-6 | few | . | TGTGCCAGCAATTTCGGGGAGGGATTCATGAACACTGAAGCTTTCTTT | CASNFGEGFMNTEAFF
TRBJ2-3 | TRBV18 | . | TRBD1 | TGTGCCAGCTCACAGGGACAGGGCACGCAGTATTTT | CASSQGQGTQYF
TRBJ1-2 | TRBV2 | . | . | TGTGCCAGCAGACTTGACAGTATCTATGGCTACACCTTC | CASRLDSIYGYTF
TRBJ2-2 | TRBV11-1 | . | TRBD2 | TGTGCCAGCAGCTTATCGGGACTAGCTCAACTCACCGGGGAGCTGTTTTTT | CASSLSGLAQLTGELFF
TRBJ1-3 | TRBV5-5 | . | . | TGTGCCAGCAGCCTGGGAGGGGCTGGAAACACCATATATTTT | CASSLGGAGNTIYF
TRBJ1-2 | TRBV29-1 | . | . | TGCAGCGTTGAAAGTGGGACCCAGTTCAGTGGCTACACCTTC | CSVESGTQFSGYTF
TRBJ1-2 | TRBV2 | . | . | TGTGCCAGCGTTTGGGAGCAGGGCTCGAGTAACTATGGCTACACCTTC | CASVWEQGSSNYGYTF
TRBJ1-2 | TRBV6-5 | . | . | TGTGCCAGCAGTTACCAAGGCCTAGGAAATGGCTACACCTTC | CASSYQGLGNGYTF
TRBJ1-2 | TRBV6-1 | . | TRBD1 | TGTGCCAGCAGTGAAGCGCGCAGGGGGACTGGCTACACCTTC | CASSEARRGTGYTF
TRBJ2-6 | TRBV9 | . | . | TGTGCCAGCAGCGTACAGGCAGCTGGGGCCAACGTCCTGACTTTC | CASSVQAAGANVLTF